This T cell receptor beta chain was found in a study of glioma-infiltrating T cells. Study results and limitations: Only very few CDR3 sequences appeared in both tissue and blood. Gliomas, especially low-grade, showed above-expected tissue-blood divergence; non-neoplastic patients showed below.

To note about this clonotype: The antigen remains undetermined.

Amplification of TCR alpha and beta CDR3 regions from RNA used iRepertoire nested multiplex PCR. For one-step reverse transcription and amplification, roughly 95-400 ng of tissue mRNA or PBMC total RNA was used. TCRdb re-called the multiplex PCR reads with MiXCR, one entry per CDR3 protein. The data show approximately 20,000 distinct CDR3 sequences, with roughly 25% seen just once and over 10% held by the top ten. Sequenced input: glioma tissue, nonneoplastic brain tissue, or PBMCs (not recorded which). This clonotype was sampled from a human donor with low-grade glioma or glioblastoma, undergoing nonglioma brain surgery, or in good health (not recorded which).

Here the CDR3 reads CASSYWDQGNTIYF. The CDR3 DNA follows: TGTGCCAGCAGTTACTGGGACCAAGGAAACACCATATATTTT. The V call is TRBV7-9, the J call TRBJ1-3; TRBD1 might be the D (5 bases). Deletions cut 6 bases from V and 4 bases from J, with 13 bases between. There are 14 residues in the CDR3. Germline V lookup: CDR1 SEHNR, CDR2 FQNEAQ (reference sequence).